This T cell receptor beta chain derives from a study of blood T cell repertoires in COVID-19. Study overall: PBMCs, B-cell-depleted T cells, or T cells were the source of the cDNA or gDNA that made up the material.

Trimming shortened V by 5 bases and J by 2 bases, and 16 bases separated the two germline ends. Germline V gene sequence: CDR1 MNHEY, CDR2 SMNVEV (reference sequence). The CDR3 is 16 amino acids. Sequenced by immunoSEQ multiplex PCR; TCRdb stores in-frame clones only, minus some. The sample gives 130,000 to 150,000 clones, 84% of which show up once; about 39% is in the top ten. The receptor comes from a human donor in a cohort sampled during active COVID-19. This chain connects TRBV27 to TRBJ1-5; D possibly corresponds to TRBD1 (5 bases). Sequences were obtained from peripheral blood. The CDR3 sequence is CASSPPGWGGNQPQHF. CDR3 coding DNA: TGTGCCAGCAGTCCGCCCGGGTGGGGGGGCAATCAGCCCCAGCATTTT.